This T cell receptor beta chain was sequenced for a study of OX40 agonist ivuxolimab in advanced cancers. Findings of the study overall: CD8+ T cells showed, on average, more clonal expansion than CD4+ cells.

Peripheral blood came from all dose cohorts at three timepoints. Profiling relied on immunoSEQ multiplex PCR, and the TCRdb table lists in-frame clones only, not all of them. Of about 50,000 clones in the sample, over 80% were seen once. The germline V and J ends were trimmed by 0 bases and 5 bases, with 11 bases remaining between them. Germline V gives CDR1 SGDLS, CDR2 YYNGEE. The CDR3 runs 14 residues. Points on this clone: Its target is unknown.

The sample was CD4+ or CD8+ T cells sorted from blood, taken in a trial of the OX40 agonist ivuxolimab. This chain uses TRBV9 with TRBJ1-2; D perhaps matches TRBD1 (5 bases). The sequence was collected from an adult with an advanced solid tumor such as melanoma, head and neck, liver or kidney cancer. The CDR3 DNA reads TGTGCCAGCAGCGTAGCTACGGGGCCTTATGGCTACACCTTC. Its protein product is CASSVATGPYGYTF.